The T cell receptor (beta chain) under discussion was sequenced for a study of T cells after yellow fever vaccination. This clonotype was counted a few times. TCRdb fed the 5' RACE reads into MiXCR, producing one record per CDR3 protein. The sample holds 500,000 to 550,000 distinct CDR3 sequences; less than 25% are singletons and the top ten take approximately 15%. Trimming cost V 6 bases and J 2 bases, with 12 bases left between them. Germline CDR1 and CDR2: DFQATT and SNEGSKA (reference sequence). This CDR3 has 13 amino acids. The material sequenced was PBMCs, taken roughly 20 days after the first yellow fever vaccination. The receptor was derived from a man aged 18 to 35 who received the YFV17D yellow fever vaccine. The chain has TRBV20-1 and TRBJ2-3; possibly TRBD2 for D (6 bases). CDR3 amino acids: CSAFGTPTDTQYF. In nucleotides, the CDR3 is TGCAGTGCGTTCGGGACTCCCACAGATACGCAGTATTTT.